This T cell receptor beta chain was profiled in a study of blood T cell repertoires in COVID-19. CDR3 length equals 14 residues. CDR1 is KGHSH, CDR2 LQKENI, per germline. The trim removed 3 bases at V and 2 bases at J, leaving 4 bases unmatched. Sequencing was performed with immunoSEQ multiplex PCR; in TCRdb, only in-frame clones are kept and a portion is missing. This sample has 150,000 to 200,000 clones, with approximately 79% found just once. The sequence derives from a woman in her 70s in a cohort exposed to, infected with or recovered from COVID-19 (not recorded which). The sequenced sample consisted of PBMCs or T cells enriched from blood (not recorded which). V and J are TRBV18 and TRBJ2-7, with 7 positions matching TRBD1. The CDR3 is CASSPRQGTYEQYF. The CDR3 nucleotides read TGTGCCAGCTCACCCAGACAGGGCACCTACGAGCAGTACTTC.